Reported below is one TCR beta chain. The antigen remains undetermined. This record comes from a study of T cell responses to AZD1222 COVID-19 vaccine. Study results and limitations: With dominance at 160-218 and 743-854, vaccine-associated CD4 TCRs spanned spike.

The CDR3 spans 14 residues. The trim removed 4 bases at V and 7 bases at J, leaving 8 bases unmatched. Per germline, CDR1 LGHDT and CDR2 YNNKEL (reference sequence). The table came from immunoSEQ multiplex PCR; TCRdb's copy has only in-frame clones and leaves some out. The table lists about 150,000 clones, about nine tenths of them singletons. The clonotype was recovered from an adult who received the AZD1222 COVID-19 vaccine. The sample in question was peripheral blood, obtained 28 days after the second AZD1222 dose. The genes are TRBV3-1 (or the pseudogene TRBV3-2) and TRBJ2-3; 7 bases fit TRBD1. The CDR3 loop is CASSRQGRENTQYF. CDR3 coding DNA: TGTGCCAGCAGCCGACAGGGTCGAGAAAATACGCAGTATTTT.